Listed below are T cell receptor beta chains from one sample, sequenced in a study of cytomegalovirus exposure and HLA in healthy donors. TCRdb's copy holds only in-frame clones and misses some; the assay was immunoSEQ multiplex PCR. This sample carries hundreds of thousands of clones, approximately 80% of them seen once, and the ten largest clones take 0.71%. Material: PBMCs. The receptors shown here come from a boy between 2 and 10 years old in good health and CMV-seronegative. The CDR3 runs from the conserved cysteine through the conserved F or W. Fields, in order: V gene, D gene, J gene, clone size, CDR3 DNA, CDR3 protein. D genes are given only for firm matches. Only part of the rows carry a size: once, few, many, or a class if the clone is expanded.

>TRBV5-4|TRBD1|TRBJ2-7|NA
TGTACCAGCAGCTTGAGGACAGGGGCGGCCGAGCAGTACTTC
CTSSLRTGAAEQYF
>TRBV28|NA|TRBJ2-7|NA
TGTGCCAGCACCAACAGGGTACGGGTGGCCTACGAGCAGTACTTC
CASTNRVRVAYEQYF
>TRBV12-2|NA|TRBJ2-4|NA
TGTGCAAGTCGCAAGGTCAGTAAACAGCTAGCCAAAAACATTCAGTACTTC
CASRKVSKQLAKNIQYF
>TRBV2|NA|TRBJ1-6|once
TGTGCCGGAGGACCGGGCACCGATAATTCACCCCTCCACTTT
CAGGPGTDNSPLHF
>TRBV19|NA|TRBJ2-1|NA
TGTGCCAGTAGTATAGATCGAGCAGGGCGGGGTGAGCAGTTCTTC
CASSIDRAGRGEQFF
>TRBV19|TRBD1|TRBJ2-2|NA
TGTGCCAGTAGTGTCGGACAGGCCACCGGGGAGCTGTTTTTT
CASSVGQATGELFF
>TRBV30|NA|TRBJ1-1|NA
TGTGCCTGGATTTATAACACTGAAGCTTTCTTT
CAWIYNTEAFF
>TRBV7-2|TRBD1|TRBJ1-2|NA
TGTGCCAGCAGCCCGACAGGGACTAACTATGGCTACACCTTC
CASSPTGTNYGYTF
>TRBV27|TRBD2|TRBJ2-1|NA
TGTGCCAGCTCAACTGGCGGGAGGGCCCACAATGAGCAGTTCTTC
CASSTGGRAHNEQFF
>TRBV11-2|NA|TRBJ1-3|once
TGTGCCAGCAGACGGACAACCTCTGGAAACACCATATATTTT
CASRRTTSGNTIYF
>TRBV6-5|NA|TRBJ2-7|NA
TGTGCCAGCAGCTCCCAGTTTGAGTACTTC
CASSSQFEYF
>TRBV14|NA|TRBJ1-1|NA
TGTGCCAGCAGCCAAGTGTCGGGGGTGGACACTGAAGCTTTCTTT
CASSQVSGVDTEAFF
>TRBV13|TRBD2|TRBJ2-2|NA
TGTGCCAGCAGCTTAGGTGAGGGAGGGCCAATCGGGGAGCTGTTTTTT
CASSLGEGGPIGELFF
>TRBV30|TRBD1|TRBJ1-2|NA
TGTGCCTGGGATGGACAGGGGGCCCGTAACTCGATCTATGGCTACACCTTC
CAWDGQGARNSIYGYTF
>TRBV4-2|NA|TRBJ2-7|once
TGTGCCAGCAGCCCGAAGGTCAGGGAAGGCGAGCAGTACTTC
CASSPKVREGEQYF
>TRBV6-6|NA|TRBJ2-7|NA
TGTGCCAGCACCACTACCTACGAGCAGTACTTC
CASTTTYEQYF
>TRBV5-1|TRBD1|TRBJ1-2|few
TGCGCCAGCAGCTTGGCCTCGGGACAGGGGGAAGGCTACACCTTC
CASSLASGQGEGYTF
>TRBV20-1|NA|TRBJ2-7|NA
TGCAGAGCCTCTTTAGGGGCCGAGCAGTACTTC
CRASLGAEQYF
>TRBV27|TRBD1|TRBJ1-2|NA
TGTGCCAGCAGCCGAGACAGGGCGTATGGCTACACCTTC
CASSRDRAYGYTF
>TRBV7-8|NA|TRBJ1-1|few
TGTGCCAGCAGCTCCGAGGTGAACACTGAAGCTTTCTTT
CASSSEVNTEAFF
>TRBV29-1|NA|TRBJ1-1|NA
TGCAGCGTTGAAGTTCGGGGGTACCTGAACACTGAAGCTTTCTTT
CSVEVRGYLNTEAFF
>TRBV13|NA|TRBJ1-1|NA
TGTGCCAGCAGCCTGGGAGGGTTGAACACTGAAGCTTTCTTT
CASSLGGLNTEAFF
>TRBV6-5|TRBD1|TRBJ1-5|few
TGTGCCAGCAGTTACTCGAGACAGGGCGAAGGGCCCCAGCATTTT
CASSYSRQGEGPQHF
>TRBV6-1|NA|TRBJ1-2|once
TGTGCCAGCAGCCCGGCAGGCAACTATGGCTACACCTTC
CASSPAGNYGYTF
>TRBV6-1|NA|TRBJ1-5|NA
TGTGCCGCCGACAGATTTCTTACGGGCAATCAGCCCCAGCATTTT
CAADRFLTGNQPQHF
>TRBV11-2|NA|TRBJ2-3|NA
TGTGCCAGCTGCCCTGACGGGGAGGCAGATACGCAGTATTTT
CASCPDGEADTQYF